This entry is about one TCR beta chain. Its antigen is not identified. The data stem from a study of T cell responses to AZD1222 COVID-19 vaccine. Study outcomes and limitations: Repertoire samples came only from after the peak T cell response. Clonal diversity may have been underestimated, and the donors were mostly white British, with more females than males.

Sequencing used immunoSEQ multiplex PCR; TCRdb keeps in-frame clones, though not all of them. This table has about 130,000 clones, more than 90% appearing once. The CDR3 runs 14 residues. Germline V gene data show CDR1 as SNHLY and CDR2 as FYNNEI. V shed 7 bases and J shed 0 bases, with 13 bases lying between them. This material consisted of peripheral blood, taken 28 days after the second AZD1222 dose. The clonotype comes from an adult who received the AZD1222 COVID-19 vaccine. The chain recombines TRBV2 with TRBJ2-7; D not resolved. The CDR3 DNA reads TGTGCCAGCATCGGCGCGCCGGGCTCCTACGAGCAGTACTTC. This encodes CASIGAPGSYEQYF.